This T cell receptor beta chain was observed in a study of blood T cell repertoires in COVID-19 (dated by TCRdb to about 2020). With respect to the entire study: Collaborator samples came from the United States, Italy and Spain and covered acute and convalescent phases of COVID-19. The material from the prospective study consisted of cDNA or gDNA derived from T cells, B-cell-depleted T cells, or PBMCs. The dataset comprised deeply sampled blood TCRbeta repertoires from subjects exposed to, actively infected with, or recovered from COVID-19. A freely available public database, intended as a resource for researchers studying the immune response to SARS-CoV-2, is where the repertoires were released. The samples were drawn from the first 160 participants of the ongoing ImmuneRACE study and from about 1,200 subjects provided by 6 global collaborators. Sample metadata almost always included a de-identified subject ID, COVID-19 status, age in years and sex. Where available, HLA class I and class II types were obtained from metadata supplied by the sample provider rather than from assay-based typing. Paper-wide results and their limitations: The quantity of clinical and demographic metadata differed by source and by participant and was supplied without curation.

Whole blood was collected in K2EDTA tubes by collaborating institutions according to the institutions' own protocols. For TCRbeta analysis, collaborators shipped samples in one of three forms: frozen whole blood, isolated PBMCs, or DNA extracted from either of those sample types. TCRbeta CDR3 regions were amplified from genomic DNA using the immunoSEQ Assay, a bias-controlled multiplex PCR. The study's own analysis went as follows. The number of nucleated cells in each sample was estimated by amplification of reference gene primers within the assay. To quantify the absolute abundance of each unique TCRbeta CDR3 rearrangement, sequence reads were collapsed and filtered. For each sample, productive Simpson clonality was calculated as the square root of Simpson's diversity index over productive rearrangements. The clones in this table, taken by TCRdb from immuneACCESS, are in-frame only. Not every clone is retained; where verified, under half of the shortfall comes from an unresolved V gene, and the cause of the rest is unknown. That table is the source of V, J and clone size, and D and trimming were worked out from the DNA. The sample has some 200,000 clones on record, around 90% of them singletons. Together, the top ten hold more than 0.95% of the sample.

CDR1 and CDR2, looked up from the germline V gene (reference sequence), are LNHDA and SQIVND. V gives up 2 bases and J gives up 5 bases, and the segment between their germline ends measures 6 bases. Including the terminal cysteine and phenylalanine, the CDR3 comprises 12 residues. Only CDR3 DNA is held: 36 bases, read in frame from base 1. About this clone: Its target antigen remains unknown. Base qualities are missing; no much larger clone stands one base away.

The origin of this receptor is a man aged 25 to 45 with acute or convalescent COVID-19. Sample: peripheral blood. This receptor chain uses TRBV19 and TRBJ2-5; no D gene call is confident. The sequence in DNA is TGTGCCAGTAGTATAATCCAGGAGACCCAGTACTTC. Translated, it gives CASSIIQETQYF.